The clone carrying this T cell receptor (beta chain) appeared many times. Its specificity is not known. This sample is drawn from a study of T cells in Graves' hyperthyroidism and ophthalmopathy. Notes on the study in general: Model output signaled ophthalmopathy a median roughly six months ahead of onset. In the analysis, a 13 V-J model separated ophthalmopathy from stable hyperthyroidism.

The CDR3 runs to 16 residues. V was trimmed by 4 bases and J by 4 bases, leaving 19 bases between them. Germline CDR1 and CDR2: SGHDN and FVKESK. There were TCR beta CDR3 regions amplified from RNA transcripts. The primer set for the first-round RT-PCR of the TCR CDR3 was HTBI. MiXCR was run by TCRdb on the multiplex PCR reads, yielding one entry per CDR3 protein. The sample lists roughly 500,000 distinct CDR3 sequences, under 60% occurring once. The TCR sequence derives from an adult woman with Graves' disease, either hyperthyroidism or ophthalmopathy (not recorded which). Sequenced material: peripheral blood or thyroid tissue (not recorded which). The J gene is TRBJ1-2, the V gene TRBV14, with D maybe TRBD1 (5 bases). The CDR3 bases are TGTGCCAGCAGCCGAGCAAGCGACAGCGAGGGCTATGGCTACACCTTC. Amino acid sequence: CASSRASDSEGYGYTF.